The rows below give T cell receptor beta chains drawn from one sample of a study of PD-L1 blockade in urothelial cancer. Repertoires were generated with immunoSEQ multiplex PCR, while TCRdb's copy carries only in-frame clones and drops some. The profile shows 33,000 or so clones, roughly 80% of them singletons. Sequencing was performed on PBMCs, taken around atezolizumab (anti-PD-L1) treatment. Receptor source: a man between 65 and 85 years old with urothelial cancer. Both conserved end residues are trimmed from each CDR3. A D gene is named only where the DNA matches it firmly.

CDR3 protein: ASSQQVDTEAF; J gene: TRBJ1-1; D gene: .; V gene: TRBV2
CDR3 protein: ARGEQANEKLF; J gene: TRBJ1-4; D gene: .; V gene: TRBV30
CDR3 protein: SVDEETEAF; J gene: TRBJ1-1; D gene: .; V gene: TRBV29-1
CDR3 protein: ASSPGGAESSYEQY; J gene: TRBJ2-7; D gene: .; V gene: TRBV5-6
CDR3 protein: SVEASSIQRDNEQF; J gene: TRBJ2-1; D gene: .; V gene: TRBV29-1
CDR3 protein: ASSVALQGVRSEQY; J gene: TRBJ2-7; D gene: TRBD1; V gene: TRBV9
CDR3 protein: ASSQDRLTDTQY; J gene: TRBJ2-3; D gene: .; V gene: TRBV4-3
CDR3 protein: ASSPDGGSTGELF; J gene: TRBJ2-2; D gene: .; V gene: TRBV5-8
CDR3 protein: ASSFSRTGEAF; J gene: TRBJ1-1; D gene: TRBD1; V gene: TRBV11-2
CDR3 protein: ASTSTQDRRRFGYT; J gene: TRBJ1-2; D gene: TRBD1; V gene: TRBV19
CDR3 protein: ASSTLNYGYT; J gene: TRBJ1-2; D gene: .; V gene: TRBV7-9
CDR3 protein: ASRRGQQETQY; J gene: TRBJ2-5; D gene: TRBD1; V gene: TRBV28
CDR3 protein: ASSLTGVEV; J gene: TRBJ2-1; D gene: TRBD1; V gene: TRBV2
CDR3 protein: ASSLGDSLSPLH; J gene: TRBJ1-6; D gene: TRBD1; V gene: TRBV7-2
CDR3 protein: ASSSQGLDQPQH; J gene: TRBJ1-5; D gene: .; V gene: TRBV5-5
CDR3 protein: ASSSDRGLSGYT; J gene: TRBJ1-2; D gene: TRBD1; V gene: TRBV7-2
CDR3 protein: ASSLAGGSQETQY; J gene: TRBJ2-5; D gene: .; V gene: TRBV7-7
CDR3 protein: ASSLQGYTDTQY; J gene: TRBJ2-3; D gene: .; V gene: TRBV7-3
CDR3 protein: SVEAKGQGALSEAF; J gene: TRBJ1-1; D gene: TRBD1; V gene: TRBV29-1
CDR3 protein: ASSPRQGGTEAF; J gene: TRBJ1-1; D gene: TRBD1; V gene: TRBV7-2
CDR3 protein: ASSPSSTGELF; J gene: TRBJ2-2; D gene: .; V gene: TRBV7-2
CDR3 protein: ASSSAAGPGTGSEAF; J gene: TRBJ1-1; D gene: TRBD1; V gene: TRBV5-1
CDR3 protein: ASSFVDRGSDGYT; J gene: TRBJ1-2; D gene: TRBD1; V gene: TRBV7-2
CDR3 protein: ASSIGNRNDEQF; J gene: TRBJ2-1; D gene: .; V gene: TRBV19
CDR3 protein: ATSRDRSYEQY; J gene: TRBJ2-7; D gene: TRBD1; V gene: TRBV15
CDR3 protein: ASSQSGSDTQY; J gene: TRBJ2-3; D gene: TRBD2; V gene: TRBV4-1
CDR3 protein: ASSLSQSGEQY; J gene: TRBJ2-7; D gene: .; V gene: TRBV7-8
CDR3 protein: ATRGTPYGYT; J gene: TRBJ1-2; D gene: .; V gene: TRBV6-6
CDR3 protein: ASSTTQGRDTEAF; J gene: TRBJ1-1; D gene: .; V gene: TRBV28
CDR3 protein: ATSRDRGNQPQH; J gene: TRBJ1-5; D gene: .; V gene: TRBV15
CDR3 protein: ATSRDTLTNEQF; J gene: TRBJ2-1; D gene: .; V gene: TRBV15
CDR3 protein: ASQRSGKLF; J gene: TRBJ1-4; D gene: .; V gene: TRBV6-5
CDR3 protein: ASGTRDGSSYNEQF; J gene: TRBJ2-1; D gene: .; V gene: TRBV19
CDR3 protein: SGTGGGPNTEAF; J gene: TRBJ1-1; D gene: TRBD1; V gene: TRBV29-1
CDR3 protein: ASSLWGQGNTEAF; J gene: TRBJ1-1; D gene: TRBD1; V gene: TRBV28
CDR3 protein: ASSPGQGGVGTEAF; J gene: TRBJ1-1; D gene: TRBD1; V gene: TRBV4-3
CDR3 protein: SVELGTGSAEAF; J gene: TRBJ1-1; D gene: TRBD1; V gene: TRBV29-1
CDR3 protein: ASSAGTGDSYT; J gene: TRBJ1-2; D gene: TRBD1; V gene: TRBV18
CDR3 protein: ASSDAGHRLSYGYT; J gene: TRBJ1-2; D gene: .; V gene: TRBV6-1
CDR3 protein: ASSLVSQGIYGYT; J gene: TRBJ1-2; D gene: .; V gene: TRBV5-1
CDR3 protein: ASSILQGLDTEAF; J gene: TRBJ1-1; D gene: TRBD1; V gene: TRBV25-1
CDR3 protein: ASSLVPRGVGNEQF; J gene: TRBJ2-1; D gene: TRBD2; V gene: TRBV11-2
CDR3 protein: ASRVWGEAF; J gene: TRBJ1-1; D gene: .; V gene: TRBV30
CDR3 protein: ASSGQGGLRGNQPQH; J gene: TRBJ1-5; D gene: TRBD1; V gene: TRBV28
CDR3 protein: AWSGQNNSPLH; J gene: TRBJ1-6; D gene: .; V gene: TRBV30
CDR3 protein: ASRLQGAPGGEAF; J gene: TRBJ1-1; D gene: TRBD1; V gene: TRBV2
CDR3 protein: ASYVLAYGEQF; J gene: TRBJ2-1; D gene: TRBD2; V gene: TRBV10-1
CDR3 protein: ASSFGRGRTEAF; J gene: TRBJ1-1; D gene: .; V gene: TRBV27